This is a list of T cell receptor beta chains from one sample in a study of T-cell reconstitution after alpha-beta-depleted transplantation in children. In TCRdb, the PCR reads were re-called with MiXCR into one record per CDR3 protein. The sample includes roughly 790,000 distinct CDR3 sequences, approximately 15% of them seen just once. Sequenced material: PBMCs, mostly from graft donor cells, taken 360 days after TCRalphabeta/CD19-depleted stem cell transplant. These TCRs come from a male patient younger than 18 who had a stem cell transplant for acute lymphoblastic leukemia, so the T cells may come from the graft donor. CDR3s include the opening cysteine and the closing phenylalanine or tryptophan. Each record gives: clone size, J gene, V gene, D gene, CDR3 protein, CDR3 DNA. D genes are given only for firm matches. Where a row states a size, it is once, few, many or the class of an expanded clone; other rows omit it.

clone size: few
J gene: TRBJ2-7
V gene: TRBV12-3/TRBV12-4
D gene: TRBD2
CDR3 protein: CASSFPGTSGGVYEQYF
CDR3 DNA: TGTGCCAGCAGTTTCCCCGGGACTAGCGGAGGAGTTTACGAGCAGTACTTC

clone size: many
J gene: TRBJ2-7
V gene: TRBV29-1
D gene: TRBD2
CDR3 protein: CSVELGVAGAYEQYF
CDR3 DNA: TGCAGCGTTGAATTGGGGGTAGCGGGAGCCTACGAGCAGTACTTC

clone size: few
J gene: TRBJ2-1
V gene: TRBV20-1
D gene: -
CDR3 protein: CSTLKRANNEQFF
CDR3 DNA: TGCAGTACCCTAAAGCGTGCGAACAATGAGCAGTTCTTC

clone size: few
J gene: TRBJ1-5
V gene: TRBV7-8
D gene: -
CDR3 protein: CASSQEGRGNQPQHF
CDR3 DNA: TGTGCCAGCAGCCAAGAAGGCCGGGGCAATCAGCCCCAGCATTTT

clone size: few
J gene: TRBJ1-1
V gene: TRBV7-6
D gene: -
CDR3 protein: CASSLAGRAHTEAFF
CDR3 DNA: TGTGCCAGCAGCTTAGCAGGCAGGGCTCACACTGAAGCTTTCTTT

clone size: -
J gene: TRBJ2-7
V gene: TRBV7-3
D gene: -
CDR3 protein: CASSSIGGRDSHEQYF
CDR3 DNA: TGTGCCAGCAGCTCAATTGGGGGGAGAGATTCCCACGAGCAGTACTTC

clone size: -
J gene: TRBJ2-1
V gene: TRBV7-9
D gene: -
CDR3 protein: CASNLRATQFF
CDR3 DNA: TGTGCCAGCAACTTAAGGGCGACGCAGTTCTTC

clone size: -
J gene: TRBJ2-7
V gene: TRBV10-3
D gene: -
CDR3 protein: CAISAGVREQYF
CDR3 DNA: TGTGCCATCAGTGCAGGGGTCCGAGAGCAGTACTTC

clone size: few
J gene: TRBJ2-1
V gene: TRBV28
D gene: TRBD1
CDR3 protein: CASSNWDRGNIEQFF
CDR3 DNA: TGTGCCAGCAGTAACTGGGACAGGGGAAATATTGAGCAGTTCTTC

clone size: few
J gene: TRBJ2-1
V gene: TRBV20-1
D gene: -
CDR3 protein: CSASGVTYNEQFF
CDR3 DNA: TGCAGTGCTAGCGGAGTCACCTACAATGAGCAGTTCTTC

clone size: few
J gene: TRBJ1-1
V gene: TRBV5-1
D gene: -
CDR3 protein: CASSLEAQGLAFF
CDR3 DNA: TGCGCCAGCAGCTTGGAGGCACAGGGCTTGGCTTTCTTT

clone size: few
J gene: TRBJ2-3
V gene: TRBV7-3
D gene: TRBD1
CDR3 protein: CASSIYGQAFYSTDTQYF
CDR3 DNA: TGTGCCAGCAGCATCTACGGACAGGCCTTTTATAGCACAGATACGCAGTATTTT

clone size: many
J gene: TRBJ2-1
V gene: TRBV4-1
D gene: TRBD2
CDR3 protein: CASSQGLAGGWNEQFF
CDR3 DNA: TGCGCCAGCAGCCAAGGACTAGCGGGAGGTTGGAATGAGCAGTTCTTC

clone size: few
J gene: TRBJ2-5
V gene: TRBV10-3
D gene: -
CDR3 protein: CAIKGPKAAQYF
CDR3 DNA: TGTGCCATCAAAGGCCCTAAGGCGGCCCAGTACTTC

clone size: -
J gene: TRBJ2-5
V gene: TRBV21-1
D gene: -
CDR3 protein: CASRPQGPQETQYF
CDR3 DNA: TGTGCCAGCAGGCCCCAGGGGCCCCAAGAGACCCAGTACTTC

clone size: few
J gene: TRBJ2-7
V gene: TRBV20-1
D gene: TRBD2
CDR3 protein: CSARDGRASEQYF
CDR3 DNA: TGCAGTGCTAGAGACGGGAGGGCCAGCGAGCAGTACTTC

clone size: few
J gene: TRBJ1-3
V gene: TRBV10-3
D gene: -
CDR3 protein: CAIRFPSGNTIYF
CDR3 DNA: TGTGCCATCAGGTTCCCTTCTGGAAACACCATATATTTT

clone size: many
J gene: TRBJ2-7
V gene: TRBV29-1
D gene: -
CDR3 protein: CSVGATGPTLLGEQYF
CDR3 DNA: TGCAGCGTTGGGGCCACAGGACCTACCCTTCTAGGGGAGCAGTACTTC

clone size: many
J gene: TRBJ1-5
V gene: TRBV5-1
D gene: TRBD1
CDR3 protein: CASSLEGADQPQHF
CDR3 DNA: TGCGCCAGCAGCTTGGAGGGGGCAGATCAGCCCCAGCATTTT

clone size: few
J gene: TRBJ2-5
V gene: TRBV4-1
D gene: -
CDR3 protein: CASSQEARGETQYF
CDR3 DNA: TGCGCCAGCAGCCAAGAGGCACGCGGCGAGACCCAGTACTTC

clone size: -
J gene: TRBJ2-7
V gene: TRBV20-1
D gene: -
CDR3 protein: CSPLDGNYEQYF
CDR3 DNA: TGCAGTCCCCTGGACGGCAACTACGAGCAGTACTTC

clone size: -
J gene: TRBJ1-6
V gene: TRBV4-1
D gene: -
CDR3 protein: CASSQALSSPLHF
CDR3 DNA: TGCGCCAGCAGCCAAGCCCTAAGTTCACCCCTCCACTTT

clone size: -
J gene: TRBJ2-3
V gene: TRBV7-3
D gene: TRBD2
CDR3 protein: CASSLTFRGRAVDTQYF
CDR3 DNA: TGTGCCAGCAGCTTAACGTTTCGGGGGAGGGCCGTAGATACGCAGTATTTT

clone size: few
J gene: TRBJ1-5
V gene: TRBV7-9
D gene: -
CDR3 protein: CASSGAGTLMQPQHF
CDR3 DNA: TGTGCCAGCAGCGGAGCCGGGACATTAATGCAGCCCCAGCATTTT

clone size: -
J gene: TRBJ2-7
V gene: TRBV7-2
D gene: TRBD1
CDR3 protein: CASSKAGTGLYEQYF
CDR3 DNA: TGTGCCAGCAGCAAGGCCGGGACAGGGCTCTACGAGCAGTACTTC

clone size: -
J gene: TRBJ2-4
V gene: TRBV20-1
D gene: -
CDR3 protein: CSAREGVAKNIQYF
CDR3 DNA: TGCAGTGCTAGAGAAGGGGTAGCCAAAAACATTCAGTACTTC